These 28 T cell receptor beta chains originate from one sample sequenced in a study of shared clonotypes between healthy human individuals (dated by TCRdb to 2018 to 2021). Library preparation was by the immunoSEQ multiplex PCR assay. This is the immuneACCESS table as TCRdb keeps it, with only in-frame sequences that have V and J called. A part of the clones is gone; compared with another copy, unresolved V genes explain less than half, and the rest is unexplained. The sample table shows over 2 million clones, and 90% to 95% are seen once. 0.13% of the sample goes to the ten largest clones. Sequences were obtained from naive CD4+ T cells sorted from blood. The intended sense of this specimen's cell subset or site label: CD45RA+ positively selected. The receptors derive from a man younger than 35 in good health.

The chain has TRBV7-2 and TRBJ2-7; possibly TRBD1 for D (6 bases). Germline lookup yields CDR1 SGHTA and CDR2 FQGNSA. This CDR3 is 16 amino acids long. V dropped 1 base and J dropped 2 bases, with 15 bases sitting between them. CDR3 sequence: CASSLGGQSPAYEQYF. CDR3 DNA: TGTGCCAGCAGCTTAGGGGGACAATCTCCTGCCTACGAGCAGTACTTC.

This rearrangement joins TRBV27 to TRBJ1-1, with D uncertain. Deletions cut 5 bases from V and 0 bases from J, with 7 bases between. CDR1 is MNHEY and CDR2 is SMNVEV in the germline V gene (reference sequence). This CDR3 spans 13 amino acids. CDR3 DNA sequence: TGTGCCAGCAGTGACAACTTGAACACTGAAGCTTTCTTT. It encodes CASSDNLNTEAFF.

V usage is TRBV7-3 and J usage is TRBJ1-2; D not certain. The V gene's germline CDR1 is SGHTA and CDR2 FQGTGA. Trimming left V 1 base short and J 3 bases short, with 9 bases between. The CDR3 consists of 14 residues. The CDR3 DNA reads TGTGCCAGCAGCTTAATGGCCACAGACTATGGCTACACCTTC. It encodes CASSLMATDYGYTF.

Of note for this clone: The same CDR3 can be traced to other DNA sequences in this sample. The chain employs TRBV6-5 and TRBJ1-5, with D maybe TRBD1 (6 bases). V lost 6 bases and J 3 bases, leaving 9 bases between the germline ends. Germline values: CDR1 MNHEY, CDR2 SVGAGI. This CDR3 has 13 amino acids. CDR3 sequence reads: CASSRQVNQPQHF. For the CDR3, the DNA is TGTGCCAGCAGCCGACAGGTCAATCAGCCCCAGCATTTT.

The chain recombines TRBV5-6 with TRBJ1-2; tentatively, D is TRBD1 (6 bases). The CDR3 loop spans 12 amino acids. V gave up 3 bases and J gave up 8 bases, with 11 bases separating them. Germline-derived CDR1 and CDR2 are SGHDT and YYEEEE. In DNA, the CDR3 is TGTGCCAGCAGCTATGAGACAGGAGGCTACACCTTC. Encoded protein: CASSYETGGYTF.

For the CDR3, the DNA is TGTGCCAGCAGAGCTGGAGGGGGAGCCCAGCATTTT. Translation: CASRAGGGAQHF. This rearrangement joins TRBV28 to TRBJ1-5; weak D call: TRBD1 (6 bases). The length of the CDR3 is 12 residues. Looked up from germline, CDR1 is MDHEN and CDR2 is SYDVKM. Trimming stripped 6 bases from V and 11 bases from J, with 14 bases between. The whole variable domain, remainder taken from reference TRBV28 and TRBJ1-5, is DVKVTQSSRYLVKRTGEKVFLECVQDMDHENMFWYRQDPGLGLRLIYFSYDVKMKEKGDIPEGYSVSREKKERFSLILESASTNQTSMYLCASRAGGGAQHFGDGTRLSIL.

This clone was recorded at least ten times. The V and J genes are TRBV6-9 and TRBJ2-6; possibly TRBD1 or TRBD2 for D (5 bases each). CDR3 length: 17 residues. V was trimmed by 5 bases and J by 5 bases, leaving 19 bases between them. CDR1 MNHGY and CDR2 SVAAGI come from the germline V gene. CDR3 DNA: TGTGCCAGCAGTATGGTGGGACGACAAAGTCGGGCCAACGTCCTGACTTTC. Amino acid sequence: CASSMVGRQSRANVLTF.

The CDR3 is CASSPGAGGRANGANVLTF. DNA for the CDR3: TGCGCCAGCAGCCCCGGTGCGGGCGGGAGGGCCAATGGGGCCAACGTCCTGACTTTC. The chain has TRBV5-1 and TRBJ2-6, with 9 bases lining up with TRBD2. Looked up from germline, CDR1 is SGHRS and CDR2 is YFSETQ. The CDR3 is 19 amino acids. Unmatched junction bases numbered 14, after V lost 4 bases and J lost 3 bases.

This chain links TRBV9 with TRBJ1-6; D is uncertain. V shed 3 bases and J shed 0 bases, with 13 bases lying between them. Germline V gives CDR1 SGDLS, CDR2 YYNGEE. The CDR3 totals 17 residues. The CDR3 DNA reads TGTGCCAGCAGCGCGGGCCCGGGGAGCTCCTATAATTCACCCCTCCACTTT. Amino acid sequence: CASSAGPGSSYNSPLHF.

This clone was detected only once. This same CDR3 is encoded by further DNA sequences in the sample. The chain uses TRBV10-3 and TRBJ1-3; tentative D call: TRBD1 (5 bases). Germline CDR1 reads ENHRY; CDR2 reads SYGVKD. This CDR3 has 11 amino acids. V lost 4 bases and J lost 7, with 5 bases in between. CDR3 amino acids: CAISGGNTIYF. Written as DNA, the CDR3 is TGTGCCATCAGTGGGGGGAACACCATATATTTT.

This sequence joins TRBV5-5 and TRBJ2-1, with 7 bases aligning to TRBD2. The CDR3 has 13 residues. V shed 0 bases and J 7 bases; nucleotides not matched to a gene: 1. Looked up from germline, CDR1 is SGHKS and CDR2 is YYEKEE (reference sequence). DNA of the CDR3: TGTGCCAGCAGCTTGGGGACTAGTAATGAGCAGTTCTTC. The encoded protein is CASSLGTSNEQFF.

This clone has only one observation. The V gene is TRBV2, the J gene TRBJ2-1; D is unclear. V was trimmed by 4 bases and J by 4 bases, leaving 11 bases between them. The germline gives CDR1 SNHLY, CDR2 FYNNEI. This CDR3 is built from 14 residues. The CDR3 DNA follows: TGTGCCAGCAGTGTACCTTCTGGATACAATGAGCAGTTCTTC. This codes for CASSVPSGYNEQFF.

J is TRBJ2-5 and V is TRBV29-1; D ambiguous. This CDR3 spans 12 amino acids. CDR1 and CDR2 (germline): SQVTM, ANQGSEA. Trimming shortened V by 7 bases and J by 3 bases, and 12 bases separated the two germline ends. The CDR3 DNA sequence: TGCAGCGCATCTAACGGAGAAGAGACCCAGTACTTC. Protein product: CSASNGEETQYF.

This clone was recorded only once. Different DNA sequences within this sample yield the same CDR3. The DNA for the CDR3 is TGTGCCTGGAGTGAGGGTGACGAGCAGTACTTC. Translation gives CAWSEGDEQYF. This chain joins TRBV30 and TRBJ2-7; D ambiguous. Germline V gene sequence: CDR1 GTSNPN, CDR2 SVGIG (reference sequence). The germline V and J ends were trimmed by 1 base and 5 bases, with 6 bases remaining between them. The CDR3 has 11 amino acids.

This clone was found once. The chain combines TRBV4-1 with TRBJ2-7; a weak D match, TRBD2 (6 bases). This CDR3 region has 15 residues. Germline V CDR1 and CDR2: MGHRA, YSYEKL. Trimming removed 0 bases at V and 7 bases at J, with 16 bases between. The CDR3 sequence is CASSQDPLDYAEQYF. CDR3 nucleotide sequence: TGCGCCAGCAGCCAAGATCCGCTGGACTACGCTGAGCAGTACTTC.

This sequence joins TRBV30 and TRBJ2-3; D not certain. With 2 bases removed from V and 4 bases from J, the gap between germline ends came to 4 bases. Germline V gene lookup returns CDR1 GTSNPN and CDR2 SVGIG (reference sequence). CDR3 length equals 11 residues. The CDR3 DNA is TGTGCCTGGAGTATGTCAGATACGCAGTATTTT. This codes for CAWSMSDTQYF.

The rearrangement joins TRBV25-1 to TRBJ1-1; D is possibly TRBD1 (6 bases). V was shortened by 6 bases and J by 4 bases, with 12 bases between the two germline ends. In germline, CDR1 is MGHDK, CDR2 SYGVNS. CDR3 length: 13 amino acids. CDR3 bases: TGTGCCAGCAGCCCACAGGGATCCACTGAAGCTTTCTTT. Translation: CASSPQGSTEAFF.

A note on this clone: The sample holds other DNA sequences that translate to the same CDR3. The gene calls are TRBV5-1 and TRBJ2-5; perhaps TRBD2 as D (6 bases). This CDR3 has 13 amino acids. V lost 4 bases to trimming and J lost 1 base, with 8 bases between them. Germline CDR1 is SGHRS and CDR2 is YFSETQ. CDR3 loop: CASSPGLQETQYF. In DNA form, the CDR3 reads TGCGCCAGCAGCCCGGGACTCCAAGAGACCCAGTACTTC.

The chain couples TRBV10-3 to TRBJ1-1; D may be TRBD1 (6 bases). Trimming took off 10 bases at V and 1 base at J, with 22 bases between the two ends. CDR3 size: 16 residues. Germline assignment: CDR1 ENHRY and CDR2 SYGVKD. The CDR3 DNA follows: TGTGCCACCACTACACGGGACAAAGTACAGAACACTGAAGCTTTCTTT. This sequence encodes CATTTRDKVQNTEAFF.

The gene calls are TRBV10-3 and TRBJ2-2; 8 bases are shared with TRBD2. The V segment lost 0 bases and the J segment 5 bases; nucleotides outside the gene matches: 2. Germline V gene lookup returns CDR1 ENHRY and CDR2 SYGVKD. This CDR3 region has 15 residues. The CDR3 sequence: CAISESTGGTGELFF. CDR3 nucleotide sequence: TGTGCCATCAGTGAGTCTACGGGGGGGACCGGGGAGCTGTTTTTT.

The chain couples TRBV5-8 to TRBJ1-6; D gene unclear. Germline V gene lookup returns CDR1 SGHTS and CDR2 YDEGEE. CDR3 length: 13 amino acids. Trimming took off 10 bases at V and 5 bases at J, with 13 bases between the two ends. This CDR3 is CASGNMNNSPLHF. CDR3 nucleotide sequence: TGTGCCTCGGGTAATATGAATAATTCACCCCTCCACTTT.

CDR3 sequence (DNA): TGTGCCAGCAGCCCAGCGCTTAGGGAGGCGTACACTGAAGCTTTCTTT. It specifies CASSPALREAYTEAFF. V gene TRBV5-4 combines with J gene TRBJ1-1; D not resolved. Per the germline V gene, CDR1 is SGHNT and CDR2 is YYREEE (reference sequence). The CDR3 runs 16 residues. Trimming removed 4 bases from V and 3 bases from J, with 19 bases in between. The whole variable domain, remainder taken from reference TRBV5-4 and TRBJ1-1, is ETGVTQSPTHLIKTRGQQVTLRCSSQSGHNTVSWYQQALGQGPQFIFQYYREEENGRGNFPPRFSGLQFPNYSSELNVNALELDDSALYLCASSPALREAYTEAFFGQGTRLTVV.

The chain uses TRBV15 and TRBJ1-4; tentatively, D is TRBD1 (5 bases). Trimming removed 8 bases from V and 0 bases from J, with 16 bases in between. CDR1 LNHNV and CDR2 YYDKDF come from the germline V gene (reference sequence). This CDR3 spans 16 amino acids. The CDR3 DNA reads TGTGCCACCGGCCCCCCAGGGATGGCAACTAATGAAAAACTGTTTTTT. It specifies CATGPPGMATNEKLFF.

For the CDR3, the DNA is TGTGCCAGTAGTATGGGCGGCCAAGGCGAGCAGTACTTC. This encodes CASSMGGQGEQYF. This rearrangement joins TRBV19 to TRBJ2-7, with D unclear. Germline CDR1 reads LNHDA; CDR2 reads SQIVND (reference sequence). The CDR3 runs to 13 residues. Trimming left V 3 bases short and J 6 bases short, with 12 bases between.

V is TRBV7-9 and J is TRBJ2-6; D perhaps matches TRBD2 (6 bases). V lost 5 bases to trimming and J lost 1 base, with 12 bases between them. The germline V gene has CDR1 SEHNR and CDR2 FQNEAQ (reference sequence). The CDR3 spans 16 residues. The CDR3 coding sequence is TGTGCCAGCAGCCCCCGCCGGGGGTCTGGGGCCAACGTCCTGACTTTC. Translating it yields CASSPRRGSGANVLTF.

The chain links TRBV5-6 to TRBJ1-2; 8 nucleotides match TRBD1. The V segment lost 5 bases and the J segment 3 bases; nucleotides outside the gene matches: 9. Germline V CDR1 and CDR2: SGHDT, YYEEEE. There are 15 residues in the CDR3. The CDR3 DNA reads TGTGCCAGCAGTTTTGCAGGGGGCGTAGACTATGGCTACACCTTC. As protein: CASSFAGGVDYGYTF.

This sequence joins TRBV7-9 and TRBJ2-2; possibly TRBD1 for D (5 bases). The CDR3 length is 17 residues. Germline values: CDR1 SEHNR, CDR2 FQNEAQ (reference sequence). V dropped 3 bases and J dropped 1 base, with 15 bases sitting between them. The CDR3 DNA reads TGTGCCAGCAGCTTTAGCTTAGACAGCTGGAACACCGGGGAGCTGTTTTTT. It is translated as CASSFSLDSWNTGELFF.

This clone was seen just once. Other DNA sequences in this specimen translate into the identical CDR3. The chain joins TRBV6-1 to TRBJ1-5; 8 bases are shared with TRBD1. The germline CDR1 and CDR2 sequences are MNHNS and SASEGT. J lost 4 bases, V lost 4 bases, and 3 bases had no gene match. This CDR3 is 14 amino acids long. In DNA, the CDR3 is TGTGCCAGCAGTGTGGGACAGGTGAATCAGCCCCAGCATTTT. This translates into CASSVGQVNQPQHF.